This T cell receptor beta chain was recovered during a study of shared clonotypes between healthy human individuals. The repertoire was sequenced with immunoSEQ multiplex PCR; TCRdb's copy has only in-frame clones and lacks some. In the table there are roughly 2,000,000 clones, around 93% of which are singletons. Naive CD8 cells lacked CD45RO and underwent positive selection for CCR7, leaving out terminally differentiated effector memory CD45RA+ cells. A remark on this clone: No antigen is known for it.

Regarding the study as a whole: It was the non-shared clonotypes that had lower generation probabilities than clonotypes shared by all four donors.

The TCR originated in a man younger than 35 in good health. Some clones in this sample may be carry-over from other donors' samples. Input material: naive CD8+ T cells from PBMCs.

CDR3 in DNA: TGTGCCAGCAGGTCGCGGACCGCCGGGGAGCTGTTTTTT. It is translated as CASRSRTAGELFF. The chain couples TRBV6-4 to TRBJ2-2; D uncertain. Germline CDR1 MRHNA, CDR2 SNTAGT. The CDR3 consists of 13 residues. Trimming took off 6 bases at V and 6 bases at J, with 11 bases between the two ends.